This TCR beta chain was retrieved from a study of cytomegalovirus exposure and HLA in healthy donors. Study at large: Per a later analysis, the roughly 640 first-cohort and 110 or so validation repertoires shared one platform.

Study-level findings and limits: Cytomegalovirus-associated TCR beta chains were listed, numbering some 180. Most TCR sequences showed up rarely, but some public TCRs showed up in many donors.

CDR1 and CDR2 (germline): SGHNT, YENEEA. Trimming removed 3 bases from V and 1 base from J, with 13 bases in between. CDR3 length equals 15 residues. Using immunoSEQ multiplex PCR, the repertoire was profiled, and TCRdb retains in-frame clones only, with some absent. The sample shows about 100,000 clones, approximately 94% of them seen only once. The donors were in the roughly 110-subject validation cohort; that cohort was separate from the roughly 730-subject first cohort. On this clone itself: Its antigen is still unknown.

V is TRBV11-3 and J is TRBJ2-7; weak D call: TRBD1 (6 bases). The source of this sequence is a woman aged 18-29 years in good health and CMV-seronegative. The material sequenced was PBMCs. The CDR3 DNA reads TGTGCCAGCAGCTTTGGTTCGGACAGATCCTACGAGCAGTACTTC. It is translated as CASSFGSDRSYEQYF.